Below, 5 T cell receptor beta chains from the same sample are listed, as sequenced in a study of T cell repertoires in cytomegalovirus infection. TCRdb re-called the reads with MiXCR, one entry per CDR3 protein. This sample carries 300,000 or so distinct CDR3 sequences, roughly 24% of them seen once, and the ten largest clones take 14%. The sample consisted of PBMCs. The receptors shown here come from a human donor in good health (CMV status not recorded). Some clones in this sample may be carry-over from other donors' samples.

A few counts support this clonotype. The CDR3 DNA reads as TGCAGTGCTAGAGGCAGGGGCAATCAGCCCCAGCATTTT. As protein: CSARGRGNQPQHF. The chain joins TRBV20-1 to TRBJ1-5; D possibly corresponds to TRBD1 (5 bases). The ends were cut back, 1 base at V and 2 bases at J, with 6 bases in the middle. CDR3 length: 13 amino acids. Per germline, CDR1 DFQATT and CDR2 SNEGSKA (reference sequence).

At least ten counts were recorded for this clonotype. The CDR3 here is CAISGPGTGLGPAQYF. In DNA, the CDR3 is TGTGCCATCAGCGGCCCCGGGACAGGGTTGGGGCCGGCGCAGTACTTC. This chain uses TRBV10-3 with TRBJ2-7; 9 nucleotides align to TRBD1. V dropped 6 bases and J dropped 9; count of bases not matched to a gene: 18. The CDR3 loop spans 16 amino acids. CDR1 and CDR2 from the germline V gene are ENHRY and SYGVKD.

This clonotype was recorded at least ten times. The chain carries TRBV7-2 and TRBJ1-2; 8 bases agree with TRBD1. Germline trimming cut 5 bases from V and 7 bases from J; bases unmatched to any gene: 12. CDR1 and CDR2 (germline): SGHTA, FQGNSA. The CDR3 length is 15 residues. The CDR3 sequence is CASSPGQGDGFGYTF. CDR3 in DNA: TGTGCCAGCAGCCCCGGACAGGGAGACGGGTTTGGCTACACCTTC.

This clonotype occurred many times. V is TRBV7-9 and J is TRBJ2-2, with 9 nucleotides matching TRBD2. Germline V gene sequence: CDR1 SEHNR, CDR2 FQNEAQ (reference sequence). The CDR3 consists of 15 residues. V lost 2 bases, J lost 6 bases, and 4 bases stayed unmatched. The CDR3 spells CASSLIAGAPGELFF. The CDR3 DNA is TGTGCCAGCAGCTTAATAGCGGGGGCTCCCGGGGAGCTGTTTTTT.

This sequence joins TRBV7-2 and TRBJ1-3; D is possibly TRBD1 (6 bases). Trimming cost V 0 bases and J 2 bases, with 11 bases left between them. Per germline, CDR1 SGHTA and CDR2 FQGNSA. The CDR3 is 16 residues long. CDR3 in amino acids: CASSLAKAGAGNTIYF. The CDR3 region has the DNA TGTGCCAGCAGCTTAGCGAAGGCAGGGGCTGGAAACACCATATATTTT.